The 8 T cell receptor beta chains given below trace back to one sample, sequenced in a study of memory CD4+ T cells and cytomegalovirus serostatus. Libraries were prepared by immunoSEQ multiplex PCR; TCRdb keeps only in-frame clonotypes and omits some of them. The table lists about 50,000 clones, approximately 78% of them singletons. The sort gate was single viable CD3+CD4+CD8-CD45RO+ cells for memory CD4+ T cells. Sequenced sample: memory CD4+ T cells from blood. These TCRs come from an adult in good health and CMV-seronegative.

The rearrangement uses TRBV28 and TRBJ1-1; the D gene is possibly TRBD1 (5 bases). CDR1 is MDHEN and CDR2 is SYDVKM in the germline V gene. V was clipped by 3 bases and J by 8 bases, with 7 bases between them. The CDR3 extends over 11 amino acids. The CDR3, as DNA: TGTGCCAGCAGTTTGGGGCGAGAAGCTTTCTTT. The encoded protein is CASSLGREAFF.

The gene calls are TRBV18 and TRBJ2-1, with D unclear. There are 12 residues in the CDR3. Per germline, CDR1 KGHSH and CDR2 LQKENI. The V and J ends lost 3 bases and 7 bases respectively, with 7 bases between them. This CDR3 is CASSPLGNEQFF. The CDR3 nucleotides are TGTGCCAGCTCACCCTTAGGTAATGAGCAGTTCTTC. Based on the CDR3 plus reference TRBV18 and TRBJ2-1, the full variable domain is NAGVMQNPRHLVRRRGQEARLRCSPMKGHSHVYWYRQLPEEGLKFMVYLQKENIIDESGMPKERFSAEFPKEGPSILRIQQVVRGDSAAYFCASSPLGNEQFFGPGTRLTVL.

In its sample, this clone was seen a few times. Germline is not matched at one junction end, which may reflect a read error. This sequence joins TRBV7-7 and TRBJ2-5, with a tentative D call TRBD1 (7 bases). This CDR3 has 14 amino acids. From germline, CDR1 is SSHAT and CDR2 FNYEAQ (reference sequence). The CDR3 DNA reads as TGTGCTAGCAGCTCAGGGGGGCCCCAAGAGACCCAGTACTTC. Amino acid sequence: CASSSGGPQETQYF.

A single count supports this clone. V usage is TRBV5-1 and J usage is TRBJ2-7; 7 nucleotides line up with TRBD1. Trimming took 0 bases from V and 7 from J; bases not matched to a gene: 4. This CDR3 has 13 amino acids. The germline V gene has CDR1 SGHRS and CDR2 YFSETQ. The DNA of the CDR3 is TGCGCCAGCAGCTTGGTTAGCAGGGGGGAGCAGTACTTC. This translates into CASSLVSRGEQYF.

The rearrangement links TRBV5-6 to TRBJ2-1, with unresolved D. CDR1 SGHDT and CDR2 YYEEEE come from the germline V gene. The CDR3 is made up of 13 amino acids. Between the trimmed V and J ends, which lost 4 bases and 9 bases, there was a span of 14 bases. CDR3 region: CASSPGRKGEQFF. The CDR3, as DNA: TGTGCCAGCAGCCCCGGACGCAAGGGTGAGCAGTTCTTC.

This clone qualifies as medium-sized. V usage is TRBV4-1 and J usage is TRBJ1-5; D remains ambiguous. Trimming cost V 1 base and J 4 bases, with 11 bases left between them. CDR1 MGHRA and CDR2 YSYEKL come from the germline V gene. This CDR3 contains 15 residues. The CDR3 nucleotides are TGCGCCAGCAGCCAAGGCGAAAGTCTGAATCAGCCCCAGCATTTT. Its translation: CASSQGESLNQPQHF.

This clone has a handful of counts. The chain employs TRBV4-2 and TRBJ1-2, with D uncertain. The germline CDR1 and CDR2 sequences are LGHNA and YNFKEQ. This CDR3 contains 12 residues. V lost 8 bases, J lost 8 bases, and 15 bases lay in between. Written as DNA, the CDR3 is TGTGCCAGCTCCGGTGCCGGACTGGGCTACACCTTC. Its translation: CASSGAGLGYTF.

The chain employs TRBV28 and TRBJ2-7; TRBD1 matches 9 bases. This CDR3 spans 14 amino acids. CDR1 MDHEN and CDR2 SYDVKM come from the germline V gene. The V segment lost 4 bases and the J segment 3 bases; nucleotides outside the gene matches: 4. CDR3 DNA: TGTGCCAGCAGTTCGACAGGGGGGGACTACGAGCAGTACTTC. It translates to CASSSTGGDYEQYF.